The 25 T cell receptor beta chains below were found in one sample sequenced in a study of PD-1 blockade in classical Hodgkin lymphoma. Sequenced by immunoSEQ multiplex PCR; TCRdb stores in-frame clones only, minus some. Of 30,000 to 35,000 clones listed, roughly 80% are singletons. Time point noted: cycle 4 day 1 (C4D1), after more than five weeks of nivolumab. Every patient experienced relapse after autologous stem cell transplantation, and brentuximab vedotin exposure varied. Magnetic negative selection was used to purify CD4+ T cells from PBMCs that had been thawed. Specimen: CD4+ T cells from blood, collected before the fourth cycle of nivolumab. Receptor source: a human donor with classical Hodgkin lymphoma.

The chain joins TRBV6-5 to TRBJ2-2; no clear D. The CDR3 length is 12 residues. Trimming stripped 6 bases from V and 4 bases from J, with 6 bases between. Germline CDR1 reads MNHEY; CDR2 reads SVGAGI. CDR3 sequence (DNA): TGTGCCAGCAGGGTTTTCACCGGGGAGCTGTTTTTT. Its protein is CASRVFTGELFF.

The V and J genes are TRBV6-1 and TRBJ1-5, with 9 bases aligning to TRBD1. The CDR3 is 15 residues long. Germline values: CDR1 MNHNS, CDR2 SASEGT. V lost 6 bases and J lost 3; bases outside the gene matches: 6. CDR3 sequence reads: CASRNRGLSNQPQHF. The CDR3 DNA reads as TGTGCCAGCAGGAACAGGGGGCTGTCCAATCAGCCCCAGCATTTT.

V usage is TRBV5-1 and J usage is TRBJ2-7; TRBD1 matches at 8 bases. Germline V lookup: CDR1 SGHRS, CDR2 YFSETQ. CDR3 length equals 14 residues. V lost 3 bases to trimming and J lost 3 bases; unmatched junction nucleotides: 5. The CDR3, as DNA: TGCGCCAGCAGCTCACGACAGGGGCTCTACGAGCAGTACTTC. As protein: CASSSRQGLYEQYF. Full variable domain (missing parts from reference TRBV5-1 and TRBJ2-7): KAGVTQTPRYLIKTRGQQVTLSCSPISGHRSVSWYQQTPGQGLQFLFEYFSETQRNKGNFPGRFSGRQFSNSRSEMNVSTLELGDSALYLCASSSRQGLYEQYFGPGTRLTVT.

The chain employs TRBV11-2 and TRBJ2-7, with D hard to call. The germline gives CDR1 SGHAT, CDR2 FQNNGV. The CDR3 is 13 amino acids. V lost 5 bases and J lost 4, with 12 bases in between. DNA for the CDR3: TGTGCCAGCAGCACCTACCCCGATTACGAGCAGTACTTC. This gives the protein CASSTYPDYEQYF.

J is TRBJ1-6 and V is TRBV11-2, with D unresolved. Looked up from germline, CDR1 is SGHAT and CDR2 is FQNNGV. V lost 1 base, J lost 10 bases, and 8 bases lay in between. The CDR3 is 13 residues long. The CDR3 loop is CASSLVSRSPLHF. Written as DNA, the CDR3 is TGTGCCAGCAGCTTAGTCTCCCGCTCACCCCTCCACTTT.

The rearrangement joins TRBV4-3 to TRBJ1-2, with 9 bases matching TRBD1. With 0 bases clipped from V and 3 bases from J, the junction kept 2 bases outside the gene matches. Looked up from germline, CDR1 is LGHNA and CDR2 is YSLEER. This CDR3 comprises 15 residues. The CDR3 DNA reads TGCGCCAGCAGCCAAGAACAGGGGGCTGACTATGGCTACACCTTC. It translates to CASSQEQGADYGYTF.

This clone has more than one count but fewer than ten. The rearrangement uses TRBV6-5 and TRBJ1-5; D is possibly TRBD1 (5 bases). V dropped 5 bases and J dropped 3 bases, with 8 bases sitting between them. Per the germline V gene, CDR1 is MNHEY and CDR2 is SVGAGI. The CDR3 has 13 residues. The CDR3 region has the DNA TGTGCCAGCAGTAAAGGGGCCAATCAGCCCCAGCATTTT. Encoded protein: CASSKGANQPQHF.

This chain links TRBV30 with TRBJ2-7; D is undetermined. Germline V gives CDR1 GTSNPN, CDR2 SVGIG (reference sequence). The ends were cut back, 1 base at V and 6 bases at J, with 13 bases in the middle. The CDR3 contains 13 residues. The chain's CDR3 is CAWSDQSLGEQYF. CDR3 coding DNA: TGTGCCTGGAGTGATCAATCCCTGGGCGAGCAGTACTTC.

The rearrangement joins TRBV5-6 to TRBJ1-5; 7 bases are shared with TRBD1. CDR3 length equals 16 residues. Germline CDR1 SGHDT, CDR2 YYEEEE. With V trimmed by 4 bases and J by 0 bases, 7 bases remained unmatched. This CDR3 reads CASSHSTGLSNQPQHF. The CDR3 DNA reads TGTGCCAGCAGCCATTCGACAGGGCTTAGCAATCAGCCCCAGCATTTT.

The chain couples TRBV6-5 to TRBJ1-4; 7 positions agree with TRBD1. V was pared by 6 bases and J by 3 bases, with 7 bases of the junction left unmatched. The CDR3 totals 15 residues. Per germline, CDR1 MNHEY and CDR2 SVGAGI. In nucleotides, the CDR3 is TGTGCCAGCAGACTACAGGGGCTAGCTAATGAAAAACTGTTTTTT. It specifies CASRLQGLANEKLFF.

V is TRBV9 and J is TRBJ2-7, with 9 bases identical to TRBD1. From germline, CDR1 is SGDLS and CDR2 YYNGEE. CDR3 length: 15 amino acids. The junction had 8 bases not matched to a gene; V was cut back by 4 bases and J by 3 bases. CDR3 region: CASSSRDRDLYEQYF. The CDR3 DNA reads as TGTGCCAGCAGCTCCCGGGACAGGGACCTCTACGAGCAGTACTTC.

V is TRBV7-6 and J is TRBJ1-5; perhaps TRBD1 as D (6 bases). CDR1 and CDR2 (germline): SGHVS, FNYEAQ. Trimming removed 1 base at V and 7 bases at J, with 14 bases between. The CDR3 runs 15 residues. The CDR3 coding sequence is TGTGCCAGCAGCTTAGGGGGACAAGGGAGGCAGCCCCAGCATTTT. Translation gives CASSLGGQGRQPQHF.

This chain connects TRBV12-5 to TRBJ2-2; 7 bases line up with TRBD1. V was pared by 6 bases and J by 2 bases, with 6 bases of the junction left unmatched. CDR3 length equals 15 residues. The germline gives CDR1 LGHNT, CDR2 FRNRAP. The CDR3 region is CASGVTGNNTGELFF. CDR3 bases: TGTGCTAGTGGGGTGACAGGGAACAACACCGGGGAGCTGTTTTTT.

This CDR3 reads CASSQTGDGLPQHF. CDR3 sequence (DNA): TGTGCCAGCAGCCAGACAGGCGATGGCCTGCCCCAGCATTTT. The J gene is TRBJ1-5, the V gene TRBV6-5; tentatively, D is TRBD1 (6 bases). There are 14 residues in the CDR3. With 6 bases removed from V and 9 bases from J, the gap between germline ends came to 18 bases. Germline V gene data show CDR1 as MNHEY and CDR2 as SVGAGI.

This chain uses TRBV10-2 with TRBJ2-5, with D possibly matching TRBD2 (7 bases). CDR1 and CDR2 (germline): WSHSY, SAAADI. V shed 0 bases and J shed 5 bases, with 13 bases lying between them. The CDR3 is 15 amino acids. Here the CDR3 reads CASSESSGGWETQYF. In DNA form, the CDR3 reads TGCGCCAGCAGTGAGTCATCGGGGGGCTGGGAGACCCAGTACTTC.

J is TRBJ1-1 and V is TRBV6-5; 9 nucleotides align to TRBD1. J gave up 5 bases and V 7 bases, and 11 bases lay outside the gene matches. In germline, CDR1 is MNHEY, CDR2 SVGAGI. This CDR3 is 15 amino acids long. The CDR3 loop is CASKPGQGIGTEAFF. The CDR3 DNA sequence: TGTGCCAGCAAGCCGGGACAGGGAATTGGGACTGAAGCTTTCTTT.

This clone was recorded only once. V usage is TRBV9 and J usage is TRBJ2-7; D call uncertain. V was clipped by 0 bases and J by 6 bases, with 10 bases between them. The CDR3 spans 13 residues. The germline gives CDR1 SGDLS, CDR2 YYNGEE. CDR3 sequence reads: CASSVVPSSEQYF. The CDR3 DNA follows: TGTGCCAGCAGCGTAGTGCCGAGTTCCGAGCAGTACTTC.

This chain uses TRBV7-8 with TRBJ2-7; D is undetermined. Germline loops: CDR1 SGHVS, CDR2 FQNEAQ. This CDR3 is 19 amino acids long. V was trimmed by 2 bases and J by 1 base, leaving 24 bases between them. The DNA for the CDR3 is TGTGCCAGCAGCTTAAAGCTGGGGATTCTAACCCTAGGGTCCTACGAGCAGTACTTC. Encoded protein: CASSLKLGILTLGSYEQYF.

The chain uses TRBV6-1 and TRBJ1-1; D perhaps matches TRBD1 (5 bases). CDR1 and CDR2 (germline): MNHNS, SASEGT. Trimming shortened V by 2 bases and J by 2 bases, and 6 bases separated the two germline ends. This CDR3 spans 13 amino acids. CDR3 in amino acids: CASSEQGNTEAFF. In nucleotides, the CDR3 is TGTGCCAGCAGTGAACAGGGTAACACTGAAGCTTTCTTT.

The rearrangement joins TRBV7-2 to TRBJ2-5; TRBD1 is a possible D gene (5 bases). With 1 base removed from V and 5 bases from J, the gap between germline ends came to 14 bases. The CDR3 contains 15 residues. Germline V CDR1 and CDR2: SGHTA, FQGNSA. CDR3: CASSLGSLKGETQYF. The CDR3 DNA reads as TGTGCCAGCAGCTTAGGGTCCTTAAAGGGGGAGACCCAGTACTTC. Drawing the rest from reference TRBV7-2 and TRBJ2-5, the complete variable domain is GAGVSQSPSNKVTEKGKDVELRCDPISGHTALYWYRQSLGQGLEFLIYFQGNSAPDKSGLPSDRFSAERTGGSVSTLTIQRTQQEDSAVYLCASSLGSLKGETQYFGPGTRLLVL.

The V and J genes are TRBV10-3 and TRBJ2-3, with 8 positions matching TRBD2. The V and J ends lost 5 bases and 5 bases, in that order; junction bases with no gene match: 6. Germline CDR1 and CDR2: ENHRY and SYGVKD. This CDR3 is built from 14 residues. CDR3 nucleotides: TGTGCCATCAGTCGGGGGGGGCGGGAAGATACGCAGTATTTT. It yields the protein CAISRGGREDTQYF.

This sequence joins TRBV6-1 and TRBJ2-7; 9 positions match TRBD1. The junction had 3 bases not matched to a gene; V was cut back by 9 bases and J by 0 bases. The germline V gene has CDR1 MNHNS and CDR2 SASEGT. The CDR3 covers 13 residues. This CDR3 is CASGTGNSYEQYF. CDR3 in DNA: TGTGCCAGTGGGACAGGGAACTCCTACGAGCAGTACTTC.

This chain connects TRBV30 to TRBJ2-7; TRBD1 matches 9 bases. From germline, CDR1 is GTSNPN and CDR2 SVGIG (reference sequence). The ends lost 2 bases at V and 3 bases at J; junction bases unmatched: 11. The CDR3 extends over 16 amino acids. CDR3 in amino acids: CAWSPTGTGIRYEQYF. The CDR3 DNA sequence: TGTGCCTGGAGTCCAACCGGGACAGGGATTCGCTACGAGCAGTACTTC.

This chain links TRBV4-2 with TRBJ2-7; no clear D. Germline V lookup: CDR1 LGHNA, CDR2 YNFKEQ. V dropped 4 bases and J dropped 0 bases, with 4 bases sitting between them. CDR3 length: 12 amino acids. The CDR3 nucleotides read TGTGCCAGCAGCCCCAGCTCCTACGAGCAGTACTTC. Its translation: CASSPSSYEQYF.

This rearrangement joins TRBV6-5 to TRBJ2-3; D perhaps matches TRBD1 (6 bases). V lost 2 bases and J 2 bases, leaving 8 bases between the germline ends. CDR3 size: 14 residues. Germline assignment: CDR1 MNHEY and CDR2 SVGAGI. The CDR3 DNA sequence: TGTGCCAGCAGTTACGACAGGAACACAGATACGCAGTATTTT. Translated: CASSYDRNTDTQYF.